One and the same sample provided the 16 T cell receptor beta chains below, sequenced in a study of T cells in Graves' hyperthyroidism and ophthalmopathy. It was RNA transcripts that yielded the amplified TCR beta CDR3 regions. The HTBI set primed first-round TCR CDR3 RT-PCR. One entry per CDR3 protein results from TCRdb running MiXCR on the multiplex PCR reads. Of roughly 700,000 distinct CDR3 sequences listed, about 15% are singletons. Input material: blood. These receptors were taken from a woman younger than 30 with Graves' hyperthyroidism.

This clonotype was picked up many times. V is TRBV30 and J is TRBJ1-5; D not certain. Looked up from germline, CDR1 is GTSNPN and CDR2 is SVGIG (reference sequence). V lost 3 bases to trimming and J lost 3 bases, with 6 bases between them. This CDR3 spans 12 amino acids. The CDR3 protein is CAWSTSNQPQHF. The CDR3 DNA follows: TGTGCCTGGAGCACCTCCAATCAGCCCCAGCATTTT.

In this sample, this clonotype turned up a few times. The CDR3 here is CASSLGRKIYEQYF. Here the CDR3 DNA reads TGTGCCAGCAGTTTGGGGCGGAAGATCTACGAGCAGTACTTC. The chain links TRBV27 to TRBJ2-7, with D tentatively TRBD1 (5 bases). This CDR3 is 14 amino acids long. The V gene lost 3 bases and the J gene lost 3 bases, with 12 bases spanning the gap. CDR1 is MNHEY and CDR2 is SMNVEV in the germline V gene (reference sequence).

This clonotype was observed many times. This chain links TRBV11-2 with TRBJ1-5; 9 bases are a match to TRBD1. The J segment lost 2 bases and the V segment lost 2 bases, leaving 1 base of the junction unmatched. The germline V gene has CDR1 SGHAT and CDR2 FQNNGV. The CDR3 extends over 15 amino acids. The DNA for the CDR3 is TGTGCCAGCAGCTTAACAGGGGGCGGCAATCAGCCCCAGCATTTT. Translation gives CASSLTGGGNQPQHF.

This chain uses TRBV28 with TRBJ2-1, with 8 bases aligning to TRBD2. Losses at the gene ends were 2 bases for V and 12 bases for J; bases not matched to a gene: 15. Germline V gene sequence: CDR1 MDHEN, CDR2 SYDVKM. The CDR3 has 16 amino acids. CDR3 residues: CASSLKLADSLAGQFF. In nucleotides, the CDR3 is TGTGCCAGCAGTTTAAAACTAGCGGACAGCCTTGCGGGGCAGTTCTTC.

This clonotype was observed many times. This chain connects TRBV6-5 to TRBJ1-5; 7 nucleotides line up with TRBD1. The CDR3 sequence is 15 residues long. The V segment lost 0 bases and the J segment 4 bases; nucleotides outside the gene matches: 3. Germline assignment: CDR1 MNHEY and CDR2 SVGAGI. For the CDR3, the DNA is TGTGCCAGCAGTTACTCGATACAGGGGAATCAGCCCCAGCATTTT. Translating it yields CASSYSIQGNQPQHF.

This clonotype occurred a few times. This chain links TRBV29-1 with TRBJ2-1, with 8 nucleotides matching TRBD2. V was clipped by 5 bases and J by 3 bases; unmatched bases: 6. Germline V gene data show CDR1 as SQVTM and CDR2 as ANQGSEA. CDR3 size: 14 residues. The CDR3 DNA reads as TGCAGCGTTCCAGATAGCGGGATCTACAATGAGCAGTTCTTC. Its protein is CSVPDSGIYNEQFF.

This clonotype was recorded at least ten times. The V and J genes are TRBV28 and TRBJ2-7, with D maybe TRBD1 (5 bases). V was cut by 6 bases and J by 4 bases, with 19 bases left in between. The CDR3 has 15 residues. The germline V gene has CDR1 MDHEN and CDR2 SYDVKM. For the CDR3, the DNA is TGTGCCAGCAGCCCTCCAGGGTCTTCCAGATACGAGCAGTACTTC. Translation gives CASSPPGSSRYEQYF.

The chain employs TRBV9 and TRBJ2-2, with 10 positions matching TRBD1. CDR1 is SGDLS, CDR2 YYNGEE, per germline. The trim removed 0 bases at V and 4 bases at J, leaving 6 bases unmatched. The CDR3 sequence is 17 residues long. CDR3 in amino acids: CASSVESTGGITGELFF. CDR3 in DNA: TGTGCCAGCAGCGTAGAATCGACAGGGGGCATCACCGGGGAGCTGTTTTTT.

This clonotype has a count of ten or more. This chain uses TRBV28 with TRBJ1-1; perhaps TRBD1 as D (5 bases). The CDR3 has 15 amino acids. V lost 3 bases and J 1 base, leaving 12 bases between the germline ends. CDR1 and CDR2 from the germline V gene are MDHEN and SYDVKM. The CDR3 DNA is TGTGCCAGCAGTTTTATCTTGGGGGAGAACACTGAAGCTTTCTTT. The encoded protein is CASSFILGENTEAFF.

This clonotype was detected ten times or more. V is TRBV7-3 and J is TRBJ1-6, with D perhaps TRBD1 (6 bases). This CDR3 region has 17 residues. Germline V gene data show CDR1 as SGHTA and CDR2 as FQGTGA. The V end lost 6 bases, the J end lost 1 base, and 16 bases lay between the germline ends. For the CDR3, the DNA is TGTGCCAGCAGGCAAAGGGGGGAAGAGTCCTATAATTCACCCCTCCACTTT. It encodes CASRQRGEESYNSPLHF.

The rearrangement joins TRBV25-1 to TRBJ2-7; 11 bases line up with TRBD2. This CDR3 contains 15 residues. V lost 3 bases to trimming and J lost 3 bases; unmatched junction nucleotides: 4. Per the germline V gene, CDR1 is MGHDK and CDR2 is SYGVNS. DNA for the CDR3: TGTGCCAGCAGTGATTCCGGGACTAGCGGCTACGAGCAGTACTTC. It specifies CASSDSGTSGYEQYF.

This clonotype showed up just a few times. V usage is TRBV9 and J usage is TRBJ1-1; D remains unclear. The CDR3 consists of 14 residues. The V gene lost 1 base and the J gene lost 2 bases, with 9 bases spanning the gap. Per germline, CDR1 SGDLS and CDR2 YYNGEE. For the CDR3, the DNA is TGTGCCAGCAGCGTATTTGGGGATAACACTGAAGCTTTCTTT. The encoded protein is CASSVFGDNTEAFF.

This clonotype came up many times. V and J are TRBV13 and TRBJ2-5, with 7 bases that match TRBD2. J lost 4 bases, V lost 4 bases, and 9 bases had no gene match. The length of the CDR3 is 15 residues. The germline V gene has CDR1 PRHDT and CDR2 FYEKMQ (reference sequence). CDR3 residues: CASSWGGVLGETQYF. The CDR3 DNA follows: TGTGCCAGCAGCTGGGGGGGGGTACTCGGAGAGACCCAGTACTTC.

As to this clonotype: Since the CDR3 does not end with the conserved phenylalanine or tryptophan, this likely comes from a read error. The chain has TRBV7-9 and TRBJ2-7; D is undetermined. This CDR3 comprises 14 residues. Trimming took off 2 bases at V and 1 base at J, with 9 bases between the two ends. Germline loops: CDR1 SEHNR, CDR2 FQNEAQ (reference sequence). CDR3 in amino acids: CASSLPDGSYEQYS. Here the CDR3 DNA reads TGTGCCAGCAGCTTACCGGACGGTTCCTACGAGCAGTACTCC.

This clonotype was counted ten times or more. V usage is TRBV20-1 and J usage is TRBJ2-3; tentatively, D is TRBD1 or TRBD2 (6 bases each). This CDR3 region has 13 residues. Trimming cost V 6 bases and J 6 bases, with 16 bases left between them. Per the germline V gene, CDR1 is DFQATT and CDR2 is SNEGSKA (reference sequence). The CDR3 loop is CSARWGAIDTQYF. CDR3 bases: TGCAGTGCCAGATGGGGGGCGATTGATACGCAGTATTTT.

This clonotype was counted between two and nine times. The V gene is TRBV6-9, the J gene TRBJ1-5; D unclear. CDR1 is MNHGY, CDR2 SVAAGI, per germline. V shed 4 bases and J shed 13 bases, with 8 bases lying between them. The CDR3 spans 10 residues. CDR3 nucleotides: TGTGCCAGCAGTTCCTCGGGACAGCATTTT. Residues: CASSSSGQHF.